These 3 T cell receptor beta chains originate from one sample sequenced in a study of immune evolution from preneoplasia to lung adenocarcinoma. Sequencing was performed with immunoSEQ multiplex PCR; in TCRdb, only in-frame clones are kept and a portion is missing. The repertoire consists of fewer than 8,000 clones, with around 80% occurring once and the leading ten covering under 3%. The sequenced sample consisted of FFPE invasive lung adenocarcinoma tissue. These TCRs come from a person aged 35-55 years with lung adenocarcinoma.

The chain recombines TRBV2 with TRBJ2-5; the match to TRBD2 covers 10 bases. Per germline, CDR1 SNHLY and CDR2 FYNNEI. V was pared by 4 bases and J by 2 bases, with 4 bases of the junction left unmatched. The CDR3 extends over 15 amino acids. The CDR3 nucleotides are TGTGCCAGCAGTGTCAATAGCGGGGGGCAAGAGACCCAGTACTTC. It encodes CASSVNSGGQETQYF.

This clone is classed as medium-sized (0.01 to 0.1%). In nucleotides, the CDR3 is TGTGCCATCAAAGATCCCAACACTGAAGCTTTCTTT. Translation: CAIKDPNTEAFF. V is TRBV10-3 and J is TRBJ1-1; no clear D gene. The length of the CDR3 is 12 residues. Trimming took off 7 bases at V and 2 bases at J, with 8 bases between the two ends. CDR1 is ENHRY, CDR2 SYGVKD, per germline.

This clone has a single count. This chain uses TRBV19 with TRBJ1-5; D not resolved. This CDR3 comprises 15 residues. Germline CDR1 is LNHDA and CDR2 is SQIVND (reference sequence). Trimming pared 7 bases from V and 0 bases from J, leaving 13 bases between. The CDR3 sequence: CASTADGFSNQPQHF. DNA of the CDR3: TGTGCCAGTACTGCGGACGGCTTTAGCAATCAGCCCCAGCATTTT.